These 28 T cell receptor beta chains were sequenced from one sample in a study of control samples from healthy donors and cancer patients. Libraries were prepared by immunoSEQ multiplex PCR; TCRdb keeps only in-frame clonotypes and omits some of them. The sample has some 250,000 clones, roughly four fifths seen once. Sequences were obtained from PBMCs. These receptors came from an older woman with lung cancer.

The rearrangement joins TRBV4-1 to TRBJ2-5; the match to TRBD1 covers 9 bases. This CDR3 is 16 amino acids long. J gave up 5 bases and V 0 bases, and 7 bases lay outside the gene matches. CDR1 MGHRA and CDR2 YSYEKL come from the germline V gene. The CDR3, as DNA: TGCGCCAGCAGCCAAGACGTCACAGGGGGCTACGAGACCCAGTACTTC. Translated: CASSQDVTGGYETQYF.

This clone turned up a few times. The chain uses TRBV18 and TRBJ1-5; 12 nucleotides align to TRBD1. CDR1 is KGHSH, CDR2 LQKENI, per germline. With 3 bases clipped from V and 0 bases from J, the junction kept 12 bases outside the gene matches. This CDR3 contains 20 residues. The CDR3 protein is CASSPNPGTGGSGSNQPQHF. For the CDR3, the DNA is TGTGCCAGCTCACCCAACCCTGGGACAGGGGGCAGTGGTAGCAATCAGCCCCAGCATTTT.

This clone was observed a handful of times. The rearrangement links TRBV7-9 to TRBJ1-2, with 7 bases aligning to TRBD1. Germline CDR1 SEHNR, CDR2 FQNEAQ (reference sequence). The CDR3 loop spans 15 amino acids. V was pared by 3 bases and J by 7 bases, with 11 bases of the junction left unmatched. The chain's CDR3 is CASSLATGRGGGYTF. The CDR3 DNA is TGTGCCAGCAGCTTGGCGACAGGGCGGGGTGGTGGCTACACCTTC.

CDR3 coding DNA: TGTGCCAGCAGCGTAGACCCGGGACAGGGAACAAACATTCAGTACTTC. This gives the protein CASSVDPGQGTNIQYF. J is TRBJ2-4 and V is TRBV9, with 9 bases matching TRBD1. The junction had 7 bases not matched to a gene; V was cut back by 0 bases and J by 6 bases. This CDR3 is 16 amino acids long. CDR1 SGDLS and CDR2 YYNGEE come from the germline V gene.

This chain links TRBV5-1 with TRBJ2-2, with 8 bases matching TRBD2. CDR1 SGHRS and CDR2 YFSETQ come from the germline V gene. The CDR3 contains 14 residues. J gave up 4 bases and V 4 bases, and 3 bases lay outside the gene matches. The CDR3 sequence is CASSPGGITGELFF. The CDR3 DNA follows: TGCGCCAGCAGCCCGGGAGGGATCACCGGGGAGCTGTTTTTT.

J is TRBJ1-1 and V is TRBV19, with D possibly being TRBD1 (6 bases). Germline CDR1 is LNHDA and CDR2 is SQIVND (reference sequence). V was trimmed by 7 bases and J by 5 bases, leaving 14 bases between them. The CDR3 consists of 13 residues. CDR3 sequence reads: CASKEGGGTEAFF. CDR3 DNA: TGTGCCAGTAAGGAAGGGGGAGGGACTGAAGCTTTCTTT.

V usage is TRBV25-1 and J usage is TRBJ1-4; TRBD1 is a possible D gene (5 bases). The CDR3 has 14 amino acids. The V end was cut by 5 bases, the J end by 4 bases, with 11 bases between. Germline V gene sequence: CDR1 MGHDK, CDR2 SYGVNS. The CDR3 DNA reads TGTGCCAGCAGTAAGGGCGGGGGTAATGAAAAACTGTTTTTT. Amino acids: CASSKGGGNEKLFF.

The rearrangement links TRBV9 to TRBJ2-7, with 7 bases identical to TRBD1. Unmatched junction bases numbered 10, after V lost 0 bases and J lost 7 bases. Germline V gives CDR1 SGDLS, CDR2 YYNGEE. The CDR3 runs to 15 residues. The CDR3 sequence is CASSVDPGQDGEQYF. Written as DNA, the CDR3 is TGTGCCAGCAGCGTAGACCCCGGACAGGATGGGGAGCAGTACTTC.

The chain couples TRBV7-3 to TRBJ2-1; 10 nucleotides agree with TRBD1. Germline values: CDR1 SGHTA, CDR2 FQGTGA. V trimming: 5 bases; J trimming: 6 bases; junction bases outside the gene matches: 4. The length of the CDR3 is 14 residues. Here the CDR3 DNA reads TGTGCCAGCAGCCCAAGGACAGGGGGCAATGAGCAGTTCTTC. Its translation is CASSPRTGGNEQFF.

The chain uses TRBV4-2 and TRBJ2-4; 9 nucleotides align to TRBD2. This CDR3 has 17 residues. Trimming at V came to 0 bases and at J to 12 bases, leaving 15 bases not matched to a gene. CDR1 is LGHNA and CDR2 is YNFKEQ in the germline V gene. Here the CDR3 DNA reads TGTGCCAGCAGCCAAGAGCCAGCTAGCGGGGCCCCGACTCCTCAGTACTTC. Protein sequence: CASSQEPASGAPTPQYF.

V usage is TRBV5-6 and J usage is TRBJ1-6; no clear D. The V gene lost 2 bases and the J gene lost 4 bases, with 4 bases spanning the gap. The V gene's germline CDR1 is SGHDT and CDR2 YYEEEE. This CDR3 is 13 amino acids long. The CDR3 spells CASSFDYNSPLHF. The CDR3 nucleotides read TGTGCCAGCAGCTTTGATTATAATTCACCCCTCCACTTT.

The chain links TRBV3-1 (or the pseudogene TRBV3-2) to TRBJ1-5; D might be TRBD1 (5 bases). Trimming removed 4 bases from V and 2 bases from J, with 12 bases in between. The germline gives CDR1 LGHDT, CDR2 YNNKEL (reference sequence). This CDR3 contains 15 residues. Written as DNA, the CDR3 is TGTGCCAGCAGCCCAGGCAGGGTCGGCAATCAGCCCCAGCATTTT. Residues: CASSPGRVGNQPQHF.

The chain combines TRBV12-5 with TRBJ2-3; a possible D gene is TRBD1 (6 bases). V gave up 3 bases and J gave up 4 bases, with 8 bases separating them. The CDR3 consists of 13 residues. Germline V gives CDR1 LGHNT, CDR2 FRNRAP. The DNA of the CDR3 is TGTGCTAGTGGTTTCTCAGGGGCAGATACGCAGTATTTT. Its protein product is CASGFSGADTQYF. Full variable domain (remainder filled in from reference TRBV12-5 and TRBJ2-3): DARVTQTPRHKVTEMGQEVTMRCQPILGHNTVFWYRQTMMQGLELLAYFRNRAPLDDSGMPKDRFSAEMPDATLATLKIQPSEPRDSAVYFCASGFSGADTQYFGPGTRLTVL.

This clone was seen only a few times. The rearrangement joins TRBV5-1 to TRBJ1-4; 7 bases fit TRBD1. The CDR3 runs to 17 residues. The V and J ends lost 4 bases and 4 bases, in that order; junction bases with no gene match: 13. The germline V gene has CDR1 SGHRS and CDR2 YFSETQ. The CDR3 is CASSRQGGLGLNEKLFF. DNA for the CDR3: TGCGCCAGCAGCCGACAGGGCGGACTCGGCCTTAATGAAAAACTGTTTTTT.

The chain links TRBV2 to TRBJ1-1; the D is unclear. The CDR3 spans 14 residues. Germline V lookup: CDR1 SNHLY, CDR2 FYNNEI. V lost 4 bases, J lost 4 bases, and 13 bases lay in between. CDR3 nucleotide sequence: TGTGCCAGCAGTGGGTTAACCCGGGGCACTGAAGCTTTCTTT. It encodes CASSGLTRGTEAFF. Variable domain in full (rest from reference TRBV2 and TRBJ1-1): EPEVTQTPSHQVTQMGQEVILRCVPISNHLYFYWYRQILGQKVEFLVSFYNNEISEKSEIFDDQFSVERPDGSNFTLKIRSTKLEDSAMYFCASSGLTRGTEAFFGQGTRLTVV.

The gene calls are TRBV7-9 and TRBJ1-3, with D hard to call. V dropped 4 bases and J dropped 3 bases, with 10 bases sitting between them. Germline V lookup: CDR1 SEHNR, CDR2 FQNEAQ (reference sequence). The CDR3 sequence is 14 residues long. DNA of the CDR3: TGTGCCAGCAGCTCGACAATAAGTGGAAACACCATATATTTT. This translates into CASSSTISGNTIYF.

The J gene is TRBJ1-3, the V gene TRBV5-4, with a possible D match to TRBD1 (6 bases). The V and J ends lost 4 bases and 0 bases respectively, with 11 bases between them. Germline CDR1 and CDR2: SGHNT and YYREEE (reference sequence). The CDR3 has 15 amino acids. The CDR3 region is CASSEQGISGNTIYF. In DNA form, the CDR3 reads TGTGCCAGCAGCGAACAGGGCATCTCTGGAAACACCATATATTTT. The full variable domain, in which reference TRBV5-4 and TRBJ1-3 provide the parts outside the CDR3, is ETGVTQSPTHLIKTRGQQVTLRCSSQSGHNTVSWYQQALGQGPQFIFQYYREEENGRGNFPPRFSGLQFPNYSSELNVNALELDDSALYLCASSEQGISGNTIYFGEGSWLTVV.

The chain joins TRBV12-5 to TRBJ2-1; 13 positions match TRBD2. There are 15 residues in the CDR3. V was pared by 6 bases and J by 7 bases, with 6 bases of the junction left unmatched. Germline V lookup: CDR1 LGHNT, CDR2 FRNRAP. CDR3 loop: CASGTGLAGENEQFF. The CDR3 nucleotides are TGTGCTAGTGGGACCGGACTAGCGGGAGAAAATGAGCAGTTCTTC.

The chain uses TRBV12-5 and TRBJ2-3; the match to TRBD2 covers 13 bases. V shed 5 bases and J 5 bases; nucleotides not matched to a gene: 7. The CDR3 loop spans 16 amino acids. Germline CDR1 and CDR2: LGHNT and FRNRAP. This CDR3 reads CASGILAGGPIDTQYF. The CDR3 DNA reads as TGTGCTAGTGGTATACTAGCGGGGGGGCCTATAGATACGCAGTATTTT.

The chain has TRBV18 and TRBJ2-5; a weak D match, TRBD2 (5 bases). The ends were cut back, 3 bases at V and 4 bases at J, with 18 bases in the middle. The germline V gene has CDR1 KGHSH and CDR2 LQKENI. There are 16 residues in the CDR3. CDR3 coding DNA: TGTGCCAGCTCACCGATAATCCAGCGGTACGGAGAGACCCAGTACTTC. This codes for CASSPIIQRYGETQYF.

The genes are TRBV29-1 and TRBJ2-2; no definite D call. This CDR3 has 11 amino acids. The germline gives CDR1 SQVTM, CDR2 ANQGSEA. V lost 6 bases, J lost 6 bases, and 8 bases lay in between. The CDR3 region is CSVLDAGELFF. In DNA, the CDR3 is TGCAGCGTCCTGGACGCCGGGGAGCTGTTTTTT.

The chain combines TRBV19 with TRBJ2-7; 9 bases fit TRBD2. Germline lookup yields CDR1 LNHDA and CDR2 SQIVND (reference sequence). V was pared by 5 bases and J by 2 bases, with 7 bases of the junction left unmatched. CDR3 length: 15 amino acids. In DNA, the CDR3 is TGTGCCAGTAGTGACGGACTAGCGAGGACCTACGAGCAGTACTTC. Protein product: CASSDGLARTYEQYF.

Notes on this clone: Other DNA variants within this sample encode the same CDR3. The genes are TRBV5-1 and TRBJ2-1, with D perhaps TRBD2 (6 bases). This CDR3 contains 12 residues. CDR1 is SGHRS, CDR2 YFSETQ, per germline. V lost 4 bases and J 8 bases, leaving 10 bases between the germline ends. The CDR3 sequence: CASSPPGDEQFF. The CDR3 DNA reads TGCGCCAGCAGCCCTCCGGGGGATGAGCAGTTCTTC.

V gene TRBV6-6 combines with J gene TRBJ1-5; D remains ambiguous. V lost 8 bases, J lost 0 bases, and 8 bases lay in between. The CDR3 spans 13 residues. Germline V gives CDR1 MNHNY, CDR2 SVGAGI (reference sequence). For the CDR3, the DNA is TGTGCCAGCCACAGATTTAGCAATCAGCCCCAGCATTTT. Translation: CASHRFSNQPQHF.

The CDR3 loop is CASSPTGALYGYTF. The CDR3 bases are TGTGCCAGCAGCCCTACAGGGGCCCTCTATGGCTACACCTTC. The rearrangement joins TRBV7-8 to TRBJ1-2, with 7 bases that match TRBD1. The CDR3 length is 14 residues. Germline V lookup: CDR1 SGHVS, CDR2 FQNEAQ. Trimming cost V 5 bases and J 4 bases; bases outside gene matches: 7.

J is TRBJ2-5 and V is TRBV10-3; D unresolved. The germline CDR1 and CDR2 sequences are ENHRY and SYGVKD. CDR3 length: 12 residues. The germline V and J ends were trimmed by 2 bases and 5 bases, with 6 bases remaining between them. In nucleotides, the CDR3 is TGTGCCATCAGTGAGGTGGCGGAGACCCAGTACTTC. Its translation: CAISEVAETQYF.

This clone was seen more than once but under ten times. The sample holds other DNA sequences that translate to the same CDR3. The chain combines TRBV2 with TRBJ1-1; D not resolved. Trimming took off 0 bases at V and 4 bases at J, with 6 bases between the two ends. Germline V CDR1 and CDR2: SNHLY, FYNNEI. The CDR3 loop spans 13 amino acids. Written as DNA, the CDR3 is TGTGCCAGCAGTGAAGCAGGAGGCACTGAAGCTTTCTTT. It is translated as CASSEAGGTEAFF.

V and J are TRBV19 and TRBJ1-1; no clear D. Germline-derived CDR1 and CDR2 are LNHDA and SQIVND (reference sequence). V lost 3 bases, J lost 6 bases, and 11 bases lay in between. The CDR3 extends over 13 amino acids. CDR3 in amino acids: CASSIERLSEAFF. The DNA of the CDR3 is TGTGCCAGTAGTATTGAGCGGTTATCTGAAGCTTTCTTT.